These 21 T cell receptor beta chains came from one sample sequenced in a study of blood T cell repertoires in COVID-19. Data came from immunoSEQ multiplex PCR; TCRdb stores just in-frame clones and leaves some out. The top ten clones hold 2.5% to 3% of a sample with 150,000 to 200,000 clones, more than 85% of them seen once. Sequencing used peripheral blood. These TCRs come from a man aged 40-50 years with active or convalescent COVID-19.

The chain has TRBV5-1 and TRBJ1-2; 8 bases fit TRBD1. V shed 4 bases, J shed 7 bases, and the junction held 6 bases outside the gene matches. CDR1 is SGHRS and CDR2 is YFSETQ in the germline V gene. This CDR3 is 13 amino acids long. In DNA, the CDR3 is TGCGCCAGCAGCCCGCTACAGGGGGGTGGCTACACCTTC. Its protein product is CASSPLQGGGYTF.

This sequence joins TRBV28 and TRBJ1-1; D is unresolved. CDR1 MDHEN and CDR2 SYDVKM come from the germline V gene. Between the trimmed V and J ends, which lost 7 bases and 3 bases, there was a span of 18 bases. The CDR3 contains 15 residues. CDR3 nucleotide sequence: TGTGCCAGCACCTTGACCGGGGTGGTGCACACTGAAGCTTTCTTT. Amino acid sequence: CASTLTGVVHTEAFF.

The CDR3 spells CASSSQGSNEKLFF. DNA of the CDR3: TGTGCCAGCAGTTCACAGGGGTCTAATGAAAAACTGTTTTTT. The chain is built from TRBV28 and TRBJ1-4; 7 bases match TRBD1. Trimming removed 4 bases from V and 3 bases from J; junction bases left unmatched: 2. CDR3 size: 14 residues. CDR1 and CDR2 from the germline V gene are MDHEN and SYDVKM.

The J gene is TRBJ1-2, the V gene TRBV27; D unresolved. This CDR3 is 14 amino acids long. Trimming took 0 bases from V and 7 from J, leaving 12 bases between them. Germline CDR1 is MNHEY and CDR2 is SMNVEV (reference sequence). DNA of the CDR3: TGTGCCAGCAGTTTATCGGAGTGGCGGGGTGGCTACACCTTC. It is translated as CASSLSEWRGGYTF.

This sequence joins TRBV7-9 and TRBJ2-3; TRBD2 is a possible D gene (7 bases). The CDR3 is 15 amino acids. V was pared by 2 bases and J by 1 base, with 10 bases between. The germline V gene has CDR1 SEHNR and CDR2 FQNEAQ (reference sequence). CDR3 sequence reads: CASSLRGGGTDTQYF. The CDR3 nucleotides read TGTGCCAGCAGCTTAAGAGGGGGGGGCACAGATACGCAGTATTTT. The whole variable domain, remainder taken from reference TRBV7-9 and TRBJ2-3, is DTGVSQNPRHKITKRGQNVTFRCDPISEHNRLYWYRQTLGQGPEFLTYFQNEAQLEKSRLLSDRFSAERPKGSFSTLEIQRTEQGDSAMYLCASSLRGGGTDTQYFGPGTRLTVL.

The chain recombines TRBV10-3 with TRBJ2-1; maybe TRBD1 (5 bases). V shed 2 bases and J shed 3 bases, with 8 bases lying between them. Looked up from germline, CDR1 is ENHRY and CDR2 is SYGVKD. This CDR3 contains 14 residues. As DNA, the CDR3 is TGTGCCATCAGTGAGGCAGGGAACTACAATGAGCAGTTCTTC. It specifies CAISEAGNYNEQFF.

The genes are TRBV19 and TRBJ1-4; perhaps TRBD1 as D (5 bases). CDR1 is LNHDA, CDR2 SQIVND, per germline (reference sequence). V was shortened by 9 bases and J by 8 bases, with 16 bases between the two germline ends. The CDR3 consists of 13 residues. The chain's CDR3 is CASAPGGREKLFF. CDR3 sequence (DNA): TGTGCCAGCGCCCCGGGGGGTCGAGAAAAACTGTTTTTT.

This clone was counted a few times. CDR3 sequence (DNA): TGTGCCAGCAGCGTAGCTGTGGGGGGGGCTCAGGCAGATACGCAGTATTTT. This sequence encodes CASSVAVGGAQADTQYF. The chain combines TRBV9 with TRBJ2-3; perhaps TRBD2 as D (7 bases). This CDR3 has 17 amino acids. Trimming removed 0 bases from V and 4 bases from J, with 18 bases in between. Germline lookup yields CDR1 SGDLS and CDR2 YYNGEE.

The chain employs TRBV7-2 and TRBJ2-7; 11 bases fit TRBD2. Germline V gene data show CDR1 as SGHTA and CDR2 as FQGNSA. V shed 5 bases, J shed 3 bases, and the junction held 3 bases outside the gene matches. The CDR3 extends over 14 amino acids. CDR3 bases: TGTGCCAGCAGCCCCGGACTAGCGGGCTACGAGCAGTACTTC. Protein product: CASSPGLAGYEQYF.

V usage is TRBV2 and J usage is TRBJ1-5; TRBD1 matches at 8 bases. Losses at the gene ends were 1 base for V and 5 bases for J; bases not matched to a gene: 1. CDR3 length: 14 amino acids. The germline CDR1 and CDR2 sequences are SNHLY and FYNNEI. CDR3 DNA sequence: TGTGCCAGCAGTGAAGACAGGGGGTATCAGCCCCAGCATTTT. It encodes CASSEDRGYQPQHF.

This clone appeared a few times. The chain uses TRBV7-3 and TRBJ2-1; 8 bases are a match to TRBD1. Germline trimming cut 5 bases from V and 7 bases from J; bases unmatched to any gene: 4. Per germline, CDR1 SGHTA and CDR2 FQGTGA. CDR3 length: 13 amino acids. The CDR3 DNA sequence: TGTGCCAGCAGCCTGACAGGGGCTAATGAGCAGTTCTTC. Encoded protein: CASSLTGANEQFF.

V usage is TRBV5-8 and J usage is TRBJ2-7; 9 nucleotides align to TRBD1. The germline CDR1 and CDR2 sequences are SGHTS and YDEGEE. V lost 4 bases, J lost 5 bases, and 10 bases stayed unmatched. The CDR3 length is 15 residues. The DNA of the CDR3 is TGTGCCAGCAGCGCAGGGGACAGGGTACTCCACGAGCAGTACTTC. Translation: CASSAGDRVLHEQYF. Using reference TRBV5-8 and TRBJ2-7 for the parts outside the CDR3, the full variable domain is EAGVTQSPTHLIKTRGQQATLRCSPISGHTSVYWYQQALGLGLQFLLWYDEGEERNRGNFPPRFSGRQFPNYSSELNVNALELEDSALYLCASSAGDRVLHEQYFGPGTRLTVT.

The chain links TRBV5-1 to TRBJ2-6; D remains unclear. This CDR3 has 14 amino acids. V lost 1 base to trimming and J lost 0 bases, with 2 bases between them. Germline CDR1 reads SGHRS; CDR2 reads YFSETQ. The CDR3 region has the DNA TGCGCCAGCAGCTTGCGCTCTGGGGCCAACGTCCTGACTTTC. Amino acid sequence: CASSLRSGANVLTF.

The rearrangement joins TRBV11-3 to TRBJ2-3; D is possibly TRBD1 (5 bases). This CDR3 comprises 15 residues. CDR1 SGHNT and CDR2 YENEEA come from the germline V gene. Between the trimmed V and J ends, which lost 1 base and 4 bases, there was a span of 12 bases. The CDR3 bases are TGTGCCAGCAGCTTAGGGGTAGGGGCCGCAGATACGCAGTATTTT. This sequence encodes CASSLGVGAADTQYF. Full variable domain (rest looked up from reference TRBV11-3 and TRBJ2-3): EAGVVQSPRYKIIEKKQPVAFWCNPISGHNTLYWYLQNLGQGPELLIRYENEEAVDDSQLPKDRFSAERLKGVDSTLKIQPAELGDSAVYLCASSLGVGAADTQYFGPGTRLTVL.

V is TRBV7-9 and J is TRBJ1-3; maybe TRBD1 (5 bases). CDR1 is SEHNR, CDR2 FQNEAQ, per germline (reference sequence). V shed 1 base and J shed 0 bases, with 13 bases lying between them. The CDR3 covers 17 residues. The CDR3, as DNA: TGTGCCAGCAGCTTAGGGGGCAGCTGGAGCTCTGGAAACACCATATATTTT. Its protein product is CASSLGGSWSSGNTIYF.

The chain recombines TRBV18 with TRBJ1-5, with 8 bases identical to TRBD1. V was clipped by 6 bases and J by 3 bases; unmatched bases: 7. Germline lookup yields CDR1 KGHSH and CDR2 LQKENI. This CDR3 is 15 amino acids long. CDR3 DNA sequence: TGTGCCAGCTCGCCCGGGACAGGCGACAATCAGCCCCAGCATTTT. It is translated as CASSPGTGDNQPQHF.

V gene TRBV4-2 combines with J gene TRBJ2-1; TRBD2 matches 12 bases. CDR1 and CDR2 from the germline V gene are LGHNA and YNFKEQ. The CDR3 contains 15 residues. Trimming removed 2 bases from V and 9 bases from J; junction bases left unmatched: 5. The CDR3 loop reads CASSQLAGGRSEQFF. CDR3 bases: TGTGCCAGCAGCCAACTAGCGGGGGGGCGAAGTGAGCAGTTCTTC.

V usage is TRBV7-9 and J usage is TRBJ2-3, with TRBD2 as a possible D gene (6 bases). CDR1 and CDR2 (germline): SEHNR, FQNEAQ (reference sequence). The CDR3 has 16 amino acids. Deletions cut 1 base from V and 2 bases from J, with 13 bases between. The CDR3 loop is CASSLEGSGPTDTQYF. The CDR3 DNA is TGTGCCAGCAGCTTAGAGGGTAGCGGCCCCACAGATACGCAGTATTTT.

The chain links TRBV7-9 to TRBJ1-2; tentatively, D is TRBD1 (6 bases). This CDR3 has 14 amino acids. CDR1 and CDR2 from the germline V gene are SEHNR and FQNEAQ (reference sequence). Deletions cut 2 bases from V and 1 base from J, with 8 bases between. For the CDR3, the DNA is TGTGCCAGCAGCTTATTACAGGGTAACTATGGCTACACCTTC. Protein sequence: CASSLLQGNYGYTF.

This clone was detected only once. The chain combines TRBV4-2 with TRBJ2-5; a possible D gene is TRBD2 (5 bases). The germline gives CDR1 LGHNA, CDR2 YNFKEQ. Trimming cost V 0 bases and J 4 bases, with 18 bases left between them. This CDR3 has 17 amino acids. The CDR3 loop is CASSQDPMGGGRETQYF. The CDR3 bases are TGTGCCAGCAGCCAAGATCCGATGGGTGGCGGGCGAGAGACCCAGTACTTC.

This chain joins TRBV14 and TRBJ1-1, with D unclear. Deletions cut 4 bases from V and 2 bases from J, with 5 bases between. CDR3 length equals 12 residues. In germline, CDR1 is SGHDN, CDR2 FVKESK. CDR3 nucleotides: TGTGCCAGCAGCCGCGAAAACACTGAAGCTTTCTTT. Protein: CASSRENTEAFF.